This T cell receptor (beta chain) was found in a study of shared clonotypes between healthy human individuals. As regards this clone: As yet, its antigen is unknown.

The CDR3 sequence is 15 residues long. V gave up 6 bases and J gave up 3 bases, with 18 bases separating them. Per the germline V gene, CDR1 is KGHSH and CDR2 is LQKENI. The protocol was immunoSEQ multiplex PCR, while the TCRdb copy is restricted to in-frame clones and leaves out a portion. The table lists 400,000 to 500,000 clones, around three quarters of them singletons. Findings and caveats of the study: Since donors were few, the genetic and exposure-history diversity represented was limited.

The clonotype originates from a woman in her thirties or forties in good health. Some clones in this sample may be carry-over from other donors' samples. Sequences were obtained from PBMCs. The J gene is TRBJ2-7, the V gene TRBV18; maybe TRBD1 (5 bases). CDR3 sequence reads: CASSHLGQGFYEQYF. The DNA of the CDR3 is TGTGCCAGCTCCCACCTGGGGCAGGGTTTCTACGAGCAGTACTTC.